The sequence of this TCR beta chain was determined in a study of shared clonotypes between healthy human individuals. For the study at large: Each donor's CD8 memory used one plate, CD8 naive two, each CD4 subset three.

This clone was recorded many times. Its antigen remains unidentified. Germline-derived CDR1 and CDR2 are SGDLS and YYNGEE. This CDR3 is built from 13 residues. The germline V and J ends were trimmed by 6 bases and 4 bases, with 13 bases remaining between them. Evenly divided among several immunoSEQ plates was the genomic DNA of each subset. Authors' analysis steps: ImmunoSEQ sequences covered only the junction and lacked quality scores; filtering therefore differed. Sequencing was performed with immunoSEQ multiplex PCR; in TCRdb, only in-frame clones are kept and a portion is missing. That table is the source of V, J and clone size, and D and trimming were worked out from the DNA. This table holds roughly 330,000 clones, over 65% found once. Findings and caveats of the study: Rarefaction curves obtained for sorted subsets showed sequencing incomplete despite large depth.

V usage is TRBV9 and J usage is TRBJ1-2; possible D gene TRBD1, 6 bases. Sequencing input: memory CD4+ T cells sorted from blood. Specified subset: CD45RA-negative fraction. The TCR comes from a man aged 25-45 years in good health. As DNA, the CDR3 is TGTGCCAGCACACTAACAGGGACCTATGGCTACACCTTC. This encodes CASTLTGTYGYTF.